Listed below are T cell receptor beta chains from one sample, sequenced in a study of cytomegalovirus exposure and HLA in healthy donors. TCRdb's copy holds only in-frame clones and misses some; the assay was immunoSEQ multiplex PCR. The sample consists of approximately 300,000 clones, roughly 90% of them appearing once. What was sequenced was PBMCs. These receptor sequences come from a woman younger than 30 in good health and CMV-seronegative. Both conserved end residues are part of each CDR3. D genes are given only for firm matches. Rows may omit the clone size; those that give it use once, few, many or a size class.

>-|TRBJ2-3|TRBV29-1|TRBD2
CSVGLAGAPTDTQYF
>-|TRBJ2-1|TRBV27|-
CASSFTSGSYNEQFF
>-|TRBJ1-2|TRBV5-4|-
CASSFPGANYGYTF
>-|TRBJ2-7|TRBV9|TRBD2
CASSPSAGGAFDSYEQYF
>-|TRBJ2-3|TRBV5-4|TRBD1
CASSLYGTEIVDTQYF
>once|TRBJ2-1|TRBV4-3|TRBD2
CASSQEIAGGPYNEQFF
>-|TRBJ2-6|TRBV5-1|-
CASSTSGDGANVLTF
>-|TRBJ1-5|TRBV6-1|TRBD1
CASRKGQGDQPQHF
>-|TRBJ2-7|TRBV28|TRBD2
CASGWPAGSYEQYF
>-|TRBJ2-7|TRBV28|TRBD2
CASSGQGVSGRGVTYEQYF
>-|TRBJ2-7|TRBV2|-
CASSEQGYEQYF
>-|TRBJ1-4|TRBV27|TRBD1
CASSLGWDRVNEKLFF
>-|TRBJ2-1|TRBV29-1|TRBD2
CSVGHSGRFWEQFF
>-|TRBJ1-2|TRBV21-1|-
CASSLTDREAGYTF
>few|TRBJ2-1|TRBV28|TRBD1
CASSPGQGNNEQFF